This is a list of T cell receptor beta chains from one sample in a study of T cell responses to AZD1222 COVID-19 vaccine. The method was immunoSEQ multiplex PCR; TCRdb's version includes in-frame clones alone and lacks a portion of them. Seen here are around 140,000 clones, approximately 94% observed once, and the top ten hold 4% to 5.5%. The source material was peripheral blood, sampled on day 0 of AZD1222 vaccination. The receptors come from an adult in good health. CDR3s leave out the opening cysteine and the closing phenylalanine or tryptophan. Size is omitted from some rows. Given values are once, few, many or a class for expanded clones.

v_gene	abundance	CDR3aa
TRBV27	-	ASSLSGGAFDGYT
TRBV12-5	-	ASGLVGGLGEQY
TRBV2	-	ASSVRTIRNTIY
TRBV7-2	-	ASSLSGSAGDTIY
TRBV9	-	ASSVDPSGGGETQY
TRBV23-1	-	ASSQTETQATNEKLF
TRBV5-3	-	ARSPGQAQETQY
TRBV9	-	ASSVEGRSNTEAF
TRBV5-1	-	ASSLISGSHEQY
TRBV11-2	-	ASSLDRGYEQY
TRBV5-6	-	ASSLGLSYDSPLH
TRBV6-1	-	ASSEVRVSGIQETQY
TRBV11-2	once	ASSLGTSGYTYEQY
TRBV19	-	ASSMWGQGASAGYT
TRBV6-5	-	ASRGQGEYEQY
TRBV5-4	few	ASSSRDPGDTQY
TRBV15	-	ATSSQGDAYEQY
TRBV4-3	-	ASSQDLNRRYEQY
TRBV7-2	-	ASSLASTQVETQY
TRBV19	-	ASSPTDRANYGYT
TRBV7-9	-	ASSLDQGAGYGYT
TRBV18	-	ASSGDREQY